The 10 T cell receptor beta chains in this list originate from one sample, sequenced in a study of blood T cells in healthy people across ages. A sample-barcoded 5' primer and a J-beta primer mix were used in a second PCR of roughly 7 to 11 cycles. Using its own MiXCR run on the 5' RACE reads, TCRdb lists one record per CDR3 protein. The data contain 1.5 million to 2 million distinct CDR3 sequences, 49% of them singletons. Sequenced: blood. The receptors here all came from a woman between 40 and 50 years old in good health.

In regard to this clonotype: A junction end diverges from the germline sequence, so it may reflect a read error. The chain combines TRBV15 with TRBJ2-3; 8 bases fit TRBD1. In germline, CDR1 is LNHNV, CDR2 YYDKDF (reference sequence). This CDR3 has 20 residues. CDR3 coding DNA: TGTGCCACCAGCAGAGGGAGAGGGAAAACCCGGGACAGGACCACAGGTACGCAGTATTTT. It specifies CATSRGRGKTRDRTTGTQYF.

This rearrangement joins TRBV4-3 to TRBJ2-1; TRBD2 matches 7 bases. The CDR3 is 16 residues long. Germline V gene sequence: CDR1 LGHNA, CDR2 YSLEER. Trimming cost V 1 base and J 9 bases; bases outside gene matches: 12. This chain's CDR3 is CASSQVGVAGAGEQFF. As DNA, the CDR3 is TGCGCCAGCAGCCAAGTCGGGGTAGCGGGCGCGGGTGAGCAGTTCTTC.

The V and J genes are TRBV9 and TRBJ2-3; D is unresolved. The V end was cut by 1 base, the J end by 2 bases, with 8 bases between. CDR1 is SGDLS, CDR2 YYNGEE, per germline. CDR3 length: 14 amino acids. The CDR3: CASSVRLDTDTQYF. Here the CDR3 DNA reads TGTGCCAGCAGCGTAAGGCTAGACACAGATACGCAGTATTTT. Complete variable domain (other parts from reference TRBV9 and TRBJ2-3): DSGVTQTPKHLITATGQRVTLRCSPRSGDLSVYWYQQSLDQGLQFLIQYYNGEERAKGNILERFSAQQFPDLHSELNLSSLELGDSALYFCASSVRLDTDTQYFGPGTRLTVL.

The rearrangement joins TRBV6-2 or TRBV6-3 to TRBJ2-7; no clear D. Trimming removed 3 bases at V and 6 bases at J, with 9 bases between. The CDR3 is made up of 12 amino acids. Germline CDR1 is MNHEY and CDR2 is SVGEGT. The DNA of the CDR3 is TGTGCCAGCAGTTATTCGGGTAGCGAGCAGTACTTC. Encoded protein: CASSYSGSEQYF.

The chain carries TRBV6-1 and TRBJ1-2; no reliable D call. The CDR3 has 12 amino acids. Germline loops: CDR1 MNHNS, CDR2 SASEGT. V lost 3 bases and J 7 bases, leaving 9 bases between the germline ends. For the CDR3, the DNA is TGTGCCAGCAGTGAGTCCCCCCGTGGCTACACCTTC. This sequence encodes CASSESPRGYTF.

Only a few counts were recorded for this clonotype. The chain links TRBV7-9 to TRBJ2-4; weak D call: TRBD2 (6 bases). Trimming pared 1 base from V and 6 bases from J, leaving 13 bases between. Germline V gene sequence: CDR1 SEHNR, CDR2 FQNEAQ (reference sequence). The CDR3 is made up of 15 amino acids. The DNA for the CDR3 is TGTGCCAGCAGCTTAGAGGGGCTTAGCGGAAACATTCAGTACTTC. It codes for CASSLEGLSGNIQYF.

The CDR3: CAWSVRSGINYGYTF. CDR3 bases: TGTGCCTGGAGTGTACGGTCAGGCATTAACTATGGCTACACCTTC. The J gene is TRBJ1-2, the V gene TRBV30; D is uncertain. The length of the CDR3 is 15 residues. V was cut by 0 bases and J by 1 base, with 12 bases left in between. Germline lookup yields CDR1 GTSNPN and CDR2 SVGIG (reference sequence).

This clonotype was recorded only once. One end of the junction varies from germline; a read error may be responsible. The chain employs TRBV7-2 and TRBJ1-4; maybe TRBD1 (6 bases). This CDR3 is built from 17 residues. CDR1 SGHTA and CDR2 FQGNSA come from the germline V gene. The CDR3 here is CASSLEFPDSLNEELFF. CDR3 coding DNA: TGTGCCAGCAGCTTAGAGTTCCCGGACAGCCTAAATGAAGAACTGTTTTTT.

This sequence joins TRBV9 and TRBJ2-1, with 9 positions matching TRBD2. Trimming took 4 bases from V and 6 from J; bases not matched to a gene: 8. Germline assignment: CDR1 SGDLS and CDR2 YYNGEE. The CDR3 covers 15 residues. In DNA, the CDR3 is TGTGCCAGCAGCCCTTCGGGCGGGGGGGCCAATGAGCAGTTCTTC. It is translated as CASSPSGGGANEQFF. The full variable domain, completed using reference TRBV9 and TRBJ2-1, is DSGVTQTPKHLITATGQRVTLRCSPRSGDLSVYWYQQSLDQGLQFLIQYYNGEERAKGNILERFSAQQFPDLHSELNLSSLELGDSALYFCASSPSGGGANEQFFGPGTRLTVL.

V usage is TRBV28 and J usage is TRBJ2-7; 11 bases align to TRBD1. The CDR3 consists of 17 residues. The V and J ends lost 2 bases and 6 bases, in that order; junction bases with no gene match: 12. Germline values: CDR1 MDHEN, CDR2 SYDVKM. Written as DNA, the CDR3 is TGTGCCAGCAGTTTACTTTCAACCCGGACAGGGGGCGGCGAGCAGTACTTC. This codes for CASSLLSTRTGGGEQYF.